Shown below are 30 T cell receptor beta chains from a single sample sequenced in a study of blood T cell repertoires in COVID-19. Using immunoSEQ multiplex PCR, the repertoire was profiled, and TCRdb retains in-frame clones only, with some absent. The repertoire has more than 85,000 clones, around 85% of them found once; the top ten carry around 38%. Sequences were obtained from peripheral blood. These receptors all come from a man older than 75 with acute or convalescent COVID-19.

This sequence joins TRBV15 and TRBJ1-5; D not certain. Germline CDR1 LNHNV, CDR2 YYDKDF (reference sequence). The ends were cut back, 0 bases at V and 2 bases at J, with 17 bases in the middle. CDR3 length equals 18 residues. The CDR3 bases are TGTGCCACCAGCAGAGATGGTCGCGGGAATCGGGGCAATCAGCCCCAGCATTTT. It is translated as CATSRDGRGNRGNQPQHF.

This rearrangement joins TRBV5-1 to TRBJ2-5, with D possibly TRBD2 on 6 matching bases. CDR3 size: 15 residues. Germline values: CDR1 SGHRS, CDR2 YFSETQ. V was pared by 0 bases and J by 4 bases, with 13 bases between. CDR3 sequence reads: CASSLAQTRGETQYF. The CDR3 DNA reads TGCGCCAGCAGCTTGGCACAAACGCGGGGAGAGACCCAGTACTTC.

The sample holds a few counts of this clone. V and J are TRBV7-9 and TRBJ2-1; 14 bases are shared with TRBD2. With V trimmed by 8 bases and J by 3 bases, 12 bases remained unmatched. The CDR3 totals 18 residues. Germline V gene lookup returns CDR1 SEHNR and CDR2 FQNEAQ (reference sequence). The CDR3 reads CASVQTGLAGVGYNEQFF. CDR3 coding DNA: TGTGCCAGCGTACAAACGGGACTAGCGGGAGTGGGCTACAATGAGCAGTTCTTC. Full variable domain (remainder filled in from reference TRBV7-9 and TRBJ2-1): DTGVSQNPRHKITKRGQNVTFRCDPISEHNRLYWYRQTLGQGPEFLTYFQNEAQLEKSRLLSDRFSAERPKGSFSTLEIQRTEQGDSAMYLCASVQTGLAGVGYNEQFFGPGTRLTVL.

The gene calls are TRBV7-9 and TRBJ1-1; D not certain. CDR3 size: 11 residues. V was shortened by 8 bases and J by 5 bases, with 9 bases between the two germline ends. Germline V gene data show CDR1 as SEHNR and CDR2 as FQNEAQ (reference sequence). The CDR3 loop reads CASDGVTEAFF. DNA of the CDR3: TGTGCCAGCGACGGGGTGACTGAAGCTTTCTTT.

The chain joins TRBV6-6 to TRBJ2-7; possibly TRBD1 for D (6 bases). This CDR3 has 14 residues. Germline V gives CDR1 MNHNY, CDR2 SVGAGI (reference sequence). Trimming left V 6 bases short and J 0 bases short, with 12 bases between. For the CDR3, the DNA is TGTGCCAGCAGCCCTAGGACAGCCTCCTACGAGCAGTACTTC. This sequence encodes CASSPRTASYEQYF.

The chain is built from TRBV19 and TRBJ2-5; 7 bases agree with TRBD2. The CDR3 is made up of 15 amino acids. With 7 bases clipped from V and 2 bases from J, the junction kept 10 bases outside the gene matches. Germline V lookup: CDR1 LNHDA, CDR2 SQIVND (reference sequence). Here the CDR3 reads CASKASGVPQETQYF. CDR3 in DNA: TGTGCCAGTAAGGCCAGCGGGGTCCCACAAGAGACCCAGTACTTC.

The DNA for the CDR3 is TGTGCCACCAGCAGTAGGTTTGGACAGCCCTCTGGAAACACCATATATTTT. This encodes CATSSRFGQPSGNTIYF. The chain uses TRBV15 and TRBJ1-3, with TRBD1 as a possible D gene (6 bases). In germline, CDR1 is LNHNV, CDR2 YYDKDF (reference sequence). Trimming left V 3 bases short and J 0 bases short, with 15 bases between. CDR3 length: 17 amino acids.

This clone came up a few times. The chain joins TRBV28 to TRBJ1-2; TRBD1 might be the D (6 bases). Germline V gene lookup returns CDR1 MDHEN and CDR2 SYDVKM. V gave up 2 bases and J gave up 5 bases, with 12 bases separating them. This CDR3 spans 14 amino acids. CDR3 residues: CASSLAGQGYGYTF. Written as DNA, the CDR3 is TGTGCCAGCAGTTTAGCTGGCCAGGGGTATGGCTACACCTTC.

This chain links TRBV4-2 with TRBJ2-3; D is perhaps TRBD2 (5 bases). V lost 4 bases and J 4 bases, leaving 12 bases between the germline ends. This CDR3 region has 14 residues. Germline V lookup: CDR1 LGHNA, CDR2 YNFKEQ. The CDR3 is CASSLDRGADTQYF. In nucleotides, the CDR3 is TGTGCCAGCAGCCTAGACCGGGGTGCAGATACGCAGTATTTT.

V usage is TRBV5-5 and J usage is TRBJ2-5, with 10 bases identical to TRBD1. The CDR3 spans 17 residues. CDR1 is SGHKS and CDR2 is YYEKEE in the germline V gene (reference sequence). With V trimmed by 4 bases and J by 1 base, 10 bases remained unmatched. The CDR3 spells CASSGDRGLVPQETQYF. The CDR3 coding sequence is TGTGCCAGCAGCGGGGACAGGGGTCTCGTTCCCCAAGAGACCCAGTACTTC.

This chain links TRBV3-1 (or the pseudogene TRBV3-2) with TRBJ1-5; no firm D call. There are 13 residues in the CDR3. Trimming removed 4 bases at V and 5 bases at J, with 9 bases between. Germline V CDR1 and CDR2: LGHDT, YNNKEL (reference sequence). CDR3 protein: CASSREGDQPQHF. CDR3 sequence (DNA): TGTGCCAGCAGCCGGGAGGGAGATCAGCCCCAGCATTTT.

This rearrangement joins TRBV5-1 to TRBJ2-1; 8 positions agree with TRBD2. V was pared by 7 bases and J by 4 bases, with 7 bases of the junction left unmatched. CDR1 is SGHRS and CDR2 is YFSETQ in the germline V gene. The length of the CDR3 is 14 residues. The CDR3 coding sequence is TGCGCCAGCGGTGGTACTAGCGGTTACAATGAGCAGTTCTTC. This translates into CASGGTSGYNEQFF.

The rearrangement uses TRBV29-1 and TRBJ1-1; TRBD1 aligns across 9 bases. J gave up 0 bases and V 4 bases, and 9 bases lay outside the gene matches. Germline lookup yields CDR1 SQVTM and CDR2 ANQGSEA. The length of the CDR3 is 16 residues. For the CDR3, the DNA is TGCAGCGTTGGGGGACAGGGCGTAGTCATGAACACTGAAGCTTTCTTT. Its protein is CSVGGQGVVMNTEAFF.

The chain uses TRBV11-3 and TRBJ1-1, with D tentatively TRBD1 (5 bases). V lost 3 bases, J lost 4 bases, and 9 bases lay in between. CDR1 SGHNT and CDR2 YENEEA come from the germline V gene. The CDR3 spans 13 residues. The CDR3 coding sequence is TGTGCCAGCAGCTTCAGGGAAAGCACTGAAGCTTTCTTT. Protein sequence: CASSFRESTEAFF.

The chain recombines TRBV28 with TRBJ2-7; D gene unclear. The V end was cut by 3 bases, the J end by 5 bases, with 5 bases between. Per germline, CDR1 MDHEN and CDR2 SYDVKM. The length of the CDR3 is 11 residues. CDR3 in DNA: TGTGCCAGCAGTTTCGACAACGAGCAGTACTTC. This gives the protein CASSFDNEQYF.

V is TRBV7-9 and J is TRBJ2-5, with D perhaps TRBD1 (5 bases). The CDR3 loop spans 11 amino acids. Germline CDR1 is SEHNR and CDR2 is FQNEAQ (reference sequence). The ends were cut back, 5 bases at V and 4 bases at J, with 5 bases in the middle. In nucleotides, the CDR3 is TGTGCCAGCAGCGGGGCAGAGACCCAGTACTTC. Translated: CASSGAETQYF.

V and J are TRBV10-3 and TRBJ1-2, with 9 bases that match TRBD1. CDR1 and CDR2 (germline): ENHRY, SYGVKD. This CDR3 is built from 14 residues. J lost 7 bases, V lost 3 bases, and 6 bases had no gene match. The CDR3 sequence: CAISDGRDRVGYTF. CDR3 nucleotides: TGTGCCATCAGTGACGGTCGGGACAGGGTTGGCTACACCTTC.

The V call is TRBV14, the J call TRBJ2-1; 7 bases are shared with TRBD2. Germline V lookup: CDR1 SGHDN, CDR2 FVKESK. The CDR3 is 15 residues long. The V segment lost 4 bases and the J segment 7 bases; nucleotides outside the gene matches: 10. Written as DNA, the CDR3 is TGTGCCAGCAGCCCGAGCGGCCTAGCGGTGAATGAGCAGTTCTTC. The encoded protein is CASSPSGLAVNEQFF. The variable domain in full, completed from reference TRBV14 and TRBJ2-1, reads EAGVTQFPSHSVIEKGQTVTLRCDPISGHDNLYWYRRVMGKEIKFLLHFVKESKQDESGMPNNRFLAERTGGTYSTLKVQPAELEDSGVYFCASSPSGLAVNEQFFGPGTRLTVL.

This chain connects TRBV5-6 to TRBJ2-2; possible D gene TRBD1, 5 bases. The germline V and J ends were trimmed by 0 bases and 4 bases, with 16 bases remaining between them. The CDR3 contains 17 residues. Germline V gene lookup returns CDR1 SGHDT and CDR2 YYEEEE. As DNA, the CDR3 is TGTGCCAGCAGCTTGGAGGGTCAGGGCATATTCACCGGGGAGCTGTTTTTT. Its protein product is CASSLEGQGIFTGELFF.

The genes are TRBV10-1 and TRBJ1-5, with 10 nucleotides matching TRBD1. This CDR3 is 17 amino acids long. CDR1 WNHNN and CDR2 SYGVQD come from the germline V gene (reference sequence). Losses at the gene ends were 6 bases for V and 2 bases for J; bases not matched to a gene: 10. The CDR3 coding sequence is TGCGCCAGCAGACCCGGACAGGGGGGGTGCGGCAATCAGCCCCAGCATTTT. Protein: CASRPGQGGCGNQPQHF.

As DNA, the CDR3 is TGTGCCAGTAGTACCTCCCGGACGGGAGGGACTAGCAATCAGCCCCAGCATTTT. Its protein product is CASSTSRTGGTSNQPQHF. The chain is built from TRBV19 and TRBJ1-5, with D possibly matching TRBD1 (5 bases). The CDR3 has 18 amino acids. The germline gives CDR1 LNHDA, CDR2 SQIVND (reference sequence). The V end was cut by 4 bases, the J end by 0 bases, with 19 bases between.

This chain connects TRBV6-6 to TRBJ2-1; TRBD2 aligns across 8 bases. The CDR3 consists of 15 residues. The germline V gene encodes CDR1 MNHNY and CDR2 SVGAGI (reference sequence). Trimming removed 6 bases from V and 12 bases from J; junction bases left unmatched: 16. The CDR3 here is CASSPGAAGDRGQFF. DNA of the CDR3: TGTGCCAGCAGCCCCGGGGCAGCGGGAGATCGGGGGCAGTTCTTC.

The chain uses TRBV5-6 and TRBJ1-1; TRBD1 matches 7 bases. The CDR3 extends over 16 amino acids. J gave up 1 base and V 4 bases, and 10 bases lay outside the gene matches. Germline CDR1 SGHDT, CDR2 YYEEEE. CDR3 in amino acids: CASSNNFQGGNTEAFF. In nucleotides, the CDR3 is TGTGCCAGCAGCAACAATTTTCAGGGGGGGAACACTGAAGCTTTCTTT.

This chain links TRBV3-1 (or the pseudogene TRBV3-2) with TRBJ1-6; D is perhaps TRBD1 (5 bases). V was clipped by 0 bases and J by 7 bases, with 10 bases between them. This CDR3 has 15 amino acids. CDR1 LGHDT and CDR2 YNNKEL come from the germline V gene (reference sequence). The chain's CDR3 is CASSQEGRTNSPLHF. CDR3 bases: TGTGCCAGCAGCCAAGAAGGCCGGACAAATTCACCCCTCCACTTT.

The V gene is TRBV18, the J gene TRBJ2-3, with D tentatively TRBD1 (6 bases). The CDR3 consists of 16 residues. CDR1 is KGHSH and CDR2 is LQKENI in the germline V gene. The V end was cut by 0 bases, the J end by 2 bases, with 12 bases between. The CDR3 is CASSPPTGTYTDTQYF. The CDR3 nucleotides are TGTGCCAGCTCACCACCGACAGGAACATACACAGATACGCAGTATTTT.

The chain joins TRBV11-3 to TRBJ2-1, with 7 bases that match TRBD2. The CDR3 covers 16 residues. Germline CDR1 reads SGHNT; CDR2 reads YENEEA. V lost 5 bases, J lost 0 bases, and 7 bases stayed unmatched. CDR3 protein: CASSPEGGSSYNEQFF. DNA for the CDR3: TGTGCCAGCAGCCCAGAAGGCGGGAGCTCCTACAATGAGCAGTTCTTC. The whole variable domain, filled in from reference TRBV11-3 and TRBJ2-1, reads EAGVVQSPRYKIIEKKQPVAFWCNPISGHNTLYWYLQNLGQGPELLIRYENEEAVDDSQLPKDRFSAERLKGVDSTLKIQPAELGDSAVYLCASSPEGGSSYNEQFFGPGTRLTVL.

The rearrangement joins TRBV21-1 to TRBJ1-2; the table's D call, TRBD1, has no DNA check behind it. TRBV21-1 is tagged as a pseudogene. The CDR3 sequence is 15 residues long. CDR3: CASSKEDTIGYGYTF. In DNA, the CDR3 is TGTGCCAGCAGCAAAGAGGACACTATCGGCTATGGCTACACCTTC.

The chain is built from TRBV15 and TRBJ1-5; D not certain. The CDR3 runs to 14 residues. Germline CDR1 and CDR2: LNHNV and YYDKDF (reference sequence). The ends were cut back, 4 bases at V and 4 bases at J, with 11 bases in the middle. The chain's CDR3 is CATSMGSLNQPQHF. Here the CDR3 DNA reads TGTGCCACCAGCATGGGCAGCTTGAATCAGCCCCAGCATTTT.

The chain couples TRBV27 to TRBJ2-7; a possible D gene is TRBD2 (6 bases). Germline CDR1 is MNHEY and CDR2 is SMNVEV (reference sequence). This CDR3 region has 13 residues. Trimming left V 3 bases short and J 2 bases short, with 8 bases between. This CDR3 reads CASSLRLAYEQYF. CDR3 bases: TGTGCCAGCAGTTTGAGACTAGCCTACGAGCAGTACTTC.

The chain recombines TRBV21-1 with TRBJ1-1; the DNA was not compared with TRBD1, the D call given in the table. TRBV21-1 is a known pseudogene. The CDR3 consists of 22 residues. The CDR3 DNA follows: TGTGCCAGCAGCAAAGTCCGTCGGCGGACAACAAAAACGACAACATCGAACACTGAAGCTTTCTTT. As protein: CASSKVRRRTTKTTTSNTEAFF.